One and the same sample provided the 17 T cell receptor beta chains below, sequenced in a study of Ad26.COV2.S vaccination and SARS-CoV-2 variants. Here immunoSEQ multiplex PCR was the method, and the copy in TCRdb shows in-frame clones only, minus some. The sample lists hundreds of thousands of clones, more than 75% occurring once. Treatment denoted: approximately 18 received Ad26.COV2.S at low or high dose, single or two shots; five or six received placebo; per-sample allocation not given. Material that was analyzed had been drawn on day 63 after the first vaccine or placebo injection. The material was peripheral blood, obtained in a trial of Ad26.COV2.S vaccine versus placebo. Every receptor here comes from a person aged 18-60 years who received the Ad26.COV2.S COVID-19 vaccine or a placebo.

This chain joins TRBV4-1 and TRBJ2-1; 7 bases are a match to TRBD1. The trim removed 1 base at V and 4 bases at J, leaving 4 bases unmatched. Germline V gene data show CDR1 as MGHRA and CDR2 as YSYEKL. CDR3 size: 15 residues. The chain's CDR3 is CASSQAGQRYNEQFF. The CDR3 DNA reads as TGCGCCAGCAGCCAAGCGGGACAGAGATACAATGAGCAGTTCTTC.

The V call is TRBV10-2, the J call TRBJ2-6, with 7 nucleotides matching TRBD1. With 10 bases clipped from V and 1 base from J, the junction kept 1 base outside the gene matches. In germline, CDR1 is WSHSY, CDR2 SAAADI. The CDR3 is made up of 13 amino acids. CDR3 nucleotide sequence: TGCGCCACCAGGGGGTCTGGGGCCAACGTCCTGACTTTC. This codes for CATRGSGANVLTF.

V and J are TRBV7-6 and TRBJ1-1; D uncertain. Deletions cut 2 bases from V and 4 bases from J, with 23 bases between. Germline loops: CDR1 SGHVS, CDR2 FNYEAQ. The CDR3 totals 18 residues. CDR3 nucleotides: TGTGCCAGCAGCTTATCCCTCCCCGGGGAGGGAATTTTCACTGAAGCTTTCTTT. Residues: CASSLSLPGEGIFTEAFF.

The CDR3 here is CASSGSRETQYF. CDR3 DNA: TGTGCCAGCAGCGGATCACGCGAGACCCAGTACTTC. The J gene is TRBJ2-5, the V gene TRBV5-4; no clear D. Trimming left V 4 bases short and J 5 bases short, with 9 bases between. Germline assignment: CDR1 SGHNT and CDR2 YYREEE (reference sequence). CDR3 length: 12 amino acids.

This chain joins TRBV27 and TRBJ1-1; D is uncertain. V lost 2 bases to trimming and J lost 2 bases, with 12 bases between them. CDR3 length: 15 amino acids. Germline CDR1 reads MNHEY; CDR2 reads SMNVEV (reference sequence). CDR3 loop: CASSLQMDGNTEAFF. CDR3 coding DNA: TGTGCCAGCAGTTTACAGATGGACGGTAACACTGAAGCTTTCTTT.

The J gene is TRBJ1-2, the V gene TRBV2, with no clear D. Germline assignment: CDR1 SNHLY and CDR2 FYNNEI. The CDR3 covers 13 residues. The germline V and J ends were trimmed by 2 bases and 5 bases, with 9 bases remaining between them. CDR3 DNA: TGTGCCAGCAGTGAATCCCCCCCATATGGCTACACCTTC. It codes for CASSESPPYGYTF.

V gene TRBV14 combines with J gene TRBJ2-3; TRBD1 matches 8 bases. The CDR3 runs to 16 residues. From germline, CDR1 is SGHDN and CDR2 FVKESK. V trimming: 5 bases; J trimming: 2 bases; junction bases outside the gene matches: 9. In DNA, the CDR3 is TGTGCCAGCAGCGATCGGACAGGGTCCCACACAGATACGCAGTATTTT. This encodes CASSDRTGSHTDTQYF.

The V call is TRBV18, the J call TRBJ1-4; TRBD1 might be the D (6 bases). The CDR3 spans 13 residues. Germline CDR1 reads KGHSH; CDR2 reads LQKENI. Trimming pared 3 bases from V and 5 bases from J, leaving 7 bases between. The CDR3 sequence: CASSPGQNEKLFF. CDR3 in DNA: TGTGCCAGCTCACCTGGACAGAATGAAAAACTGTTTTTT. Full variable domain (rest looked up from reference TRBV18 and TRBJ1-4): NAGVMQNPRHLVRRRGQEARLRCSPMKGHSHVYWYRQLPEEGLKFMVYLQKENIIDESGMPKERFSAEFPKEGPSILRIQQVVRGDSAAYFCASSPGQNEKLFFGSGTQLSVL.

The count of this clone is one. V gene TRBV30 combines with J gene TRBJ2-5; 11 nucleotides align to TRBD2. Trimming at V came to 5 bases and at J to 4 bases, leaving 9 bases not matched to a gene. The CDR3 runs to 15 residues. The germline CDR1 and CDR2 sequences are GTSNPN and SVGIG (reference sequence). CDR3 in amino acids: CAWRLAGGIRETQYF. The CDR3 nucleotides read TGTGCCTGGCGGCTAGCGGGGGGTATCCGAGAGACCCAGTACTTC.

This sequence joins TRBV19 and TRBJ1-2; no clear D. CDR3 length: 13 residues. CDR1 and CDR2 (germline): LNHDA, SQIVND (reference sequence). Trimming stripped 3 bases from V and 4 bases from J, with 9 bases between. The CDR3 loop reads CASSMSSSYGYTF. The CDR3 region has the DNA TGTGCCAGTAGTATGAGCAGTTCCTATGGCTACACCTTC.

The chain employs TRBV24-1 and TRBJ2-2; perhaps TRBD1 as D (7 bases). CDR1 is KGHDR and CDR2 is SFDVKD in the germline V gene. The CDR3 covers 16 residues. The germline V and J ends were trimmed by 1 base and 5 bases, with 13 bases remaining between them. Here the CDR3 DNA reads TGTGCCACCAGTGATTTCGGGTCAGGGGGGACCGGGGAGCTGTTTTTT. Translating it yields CATSDFGSGGTGELFF.

The chain joins TRBV5-6 to TRBJ1-1; D gene unclear. The length of the CDR3 is 15 residues. V lost 0 bases and J 1 base, leaving 10 bases between the germline ends. From germline, CDR1 is SGHDT and CDR2 YYEEEE. The CDR3 here is CASSLGLIANTEAFF. The CDR3 DNA follows: TGTGCCAGCAGCTTGGGGTTAATAGCGAACACTGAAGCTTTCTTT.

The V gene is TRBV6-5, the J gene TRBJ1-6; D might be TRBD1 (5 bases). The CDR3 runs 14 residues. Germline CDR1 is MNHEY and CDR2 is SVGAGI. Trimming removed 4 bases from V and 7 bases from J, with 11 bases in between. The DNA of the CDR3 is TGTGCCAGCAGTTTAGGAGGGGTGAATTCACCCCTCCACTTT. Translating it yields CASSLGGVNSPLHF.

V usage is TRBV6-5 and J usage is TRBJ2-7; D is uncertain. This CDR3 is 13 amino acids long. Germline loops: CDR1 MNHEY, CDR2 SVGAGI. The ends were cut back, 2 bases at V and 3 bases at J, with 8 bases in the middle. Here the CDR3 DNA reads TGTGCCAGCAGTTACGACTCACACTACGAGCAGTACTTC. Residues: CASSYDSHYEQYF.

This chain uses TRBV19 with TRBJ1-3; D not certain. V was shortened by 7 bases and J by 3 bases, with 16 bases between the two germline ends. Germline CDR1 is LNHDA and CDR2 is SQIVND (reference sequence). The CDR3 runs to 15 residues. The CDR3 DNA sequence: TGTGCCAGTAAAGTGTTTGCAACAGTTGGAAACACCATATATTTT. Translation: CASKVFATVGNTIYF.

This clone was picked up a small number of times. V gene TRBV2 combines with J gene TRBJ2-5; TRBD1 matches at 8 bases. Germline V gene data show CDR1 as SNHLY and CDR2 as FYNNEI. The CDR3 covers 13 residues. Losses at the gene ends were 9 bases for V and 1 base for J; bases not matched to a gene: 4. In nucleotides, the CDR3 is TGTGCCAGAGAAGGGACAGGCCAAGAGACCCAGTACTTC. Residues: CAREGTGQETQYF.

The chain links TRBV21-1 to TRBJ1-6; the table's D gene call, TRBD1, was not cross checked with the DNA. TRBV21-1 is classified as a pseudogene. This CDR3 has 15 amino acids. The CDR3 region is CASSKVAGSKSPLHF. The CDR3 nucleotides are TGTGCCAGCAGCAAAGTGGCAGGATCAAAATCACCCCTCCACTTT.